The rows below give T cell receptor beta chains drawn from one sample of a study of shared clonotypes between healthy human individuals. The method was immunoSEQ multiplex PCR; TCRdb's version includes in-frame clones alone and lacks a portion of them. The profile covers some 2.3 million clones, with 90% to 95% appearing a single time and about 0.39% taken by the ten largest. The source material was naive CD4+ T cells from PBMCs. The receptors were sampled from a man younger than 30 in good health. Some clones in this sample may be carry-over from other donors' samples. CDR3s include the opening cysteine and the closing phenylalanine or tryptophan. The order of the fields is J gene, V gene, clone size, D gene, CDR3 protein, CDR3 DNA. A D gene is named only where the DNA matches it firmly. Size is omitted from some rows. Given values are once, few, many or a class for expanded clones.

j_gene: TRBJ2-7
v_gene: TRBV7-9
abundance: -
d_gene: -
CDR3aa: CASSYKNYYEQYF
CDR3nt: TGTGCCAGCAGCTACAAAAACTACTACGAGCAGTACTTC

j_gene: TRBJ2-1
v_gene: TRBV29-1
abundance: -
d_gene: TRBD2
CDR3aa: CSVEDQRTSNEQFF
CDR3nt: TGCAGCGTTGAAGACCAACGGACTAGCAATGAGCAGTTCTTC

j_gene: TRBJ1-5
v_gene: TRBV6-5
abundance: -
d_gene: TRBD1
CDR3aa: CASSRYRGEPQHF
CDR3nt: TGTGCCAGCAGTCGATACAGGGGTGAGCCCCAGCATTTT

j_gene: TRBJ2-2
v_gene: TRBV28
abundance: -
d_gene: TRBD1
CDR3aa: CASSPGTVPLVNTGELFF
CDR3nt: TGTGCCAGCAGTCCCGGGACAGTCCCCCTTGTGAACACCGGGGAGCTGTTTTTT

j_gene: TRBJ2-3
v_gene: TRBV5-1
abundance: -
d_gene: TRBD2
CDR3aa: CASSLAGLAGVPDTQYF
CDR3nt: TGCGCCAGCAGCTTGGCCGGACTAGCGGGAGTCCCAGATACGCAGTATTTT

j_gene: TRBJ2-5
v_gene: TRBV9
abundance: -
d_gene: -
CDR3aa: CASSVAELYPQETQYF
CDR3nt: TGTGCCAGCAGCGTAGCTGAGCTTTACCCTCAAGAGACCCAGTACTTC

j_gene: TRBJ2-7
v_gene: TRBV6-5
abundance: -
d_gene: -
CDR3aa: CASDWAGNSYEQYF
CDR3nt: TGTGCCAGCGATTGGGCGGGGAATTCCTACGAGCAGTACTTC

j_gene: TRBJ2-1
v_gene: TRBV7-2
abundance: -
d_gene: TRBD2
CDR3aa: CASSPQLAGYNEQFF
CDR3nt: TGTGCCAGCAGCCCACAACTAGCGGGGTACAATGAGCAGTTCTTC

j_gene: TRBJ2-7
v_gene: TRBV10-3
abundance: -
d_gene: TRBD1
CDR3aa: CAIRGQGAGSYEQYF
CDR3nt: TGTGCCATCAGAGGACAGGGGGCGGGCTCCTACGAGCAGTACTTC

j_gene: TRBJ2-7
v_gene: TRBV9
abundance: -
d_gene: TRBD2
CDR3aa: CASSVGPSGPYEQYF
CDR3nt: TGTGCCAGCAGCGTAGGGCCTAGCGGACCCTACGAGCAGTACTTC

j_gene: TRBJ2-1
v_gene: TRBV14
abundance: once
d_gene: TRBD2
CDR3aa: CASSRLPSSGSRRSFYNEQFF
CDR3nt: TGTGCCAGCAGCCGACTCCCATCTAGCGGGAGCCGACGGAGCTTCTACAATGAGCAGTTCTTC

j_gene: TRBJ2-7
v_gene: TRBV6-5
abundance: -
d_gene: TRBD1
CDR3aa: CASSSTTGRLTEQYF
CDR3nt: TGTGCCAGCAGCTCGACGACAGGGCGGCTCACCGAGCAGTACTTC

j_gene: TRBJ2-1
v_gene: TRBV5-1
abundance: once
d_gene: TRBD2
CDR3aa: CASSPRASGYNEQFF
CDR3nt: TGCGCCAGCAGCCCCCGGGCTAGCGGCTACAATGAGCAGTTCTTC

j_gene: TRBJ2-1
v_gene: TRBV7-3
abundance: -
d_gene: TRBD2
CDR3aa: CASSLIAGGYNEQFF
CDR3nt: TGTGCCAGCAGCTTAATAGCGGGAGGATACAATGAGCAGTTCTTC

j_gene: TRBJ1-5
v_gene: TRBV2
abundance: -
d_gene: -
CDR3aa: CASSVQAFNQPQHF
CDR3nt: TGTGCCAGCAGTGTACAGGCCTTCAATCAGCCCCAGCATTTT

j_gene: TRBJ1-2
v_gene: TRBV5-1
abundance: -
d_gene: -
CDR3aa: CASSLGGTNYGYTF
CDR3nt: TGCGCCAGCAGCTTGGGCGGGACTAACTATGGCTACACCTTC

j_gene: TRBJ1-6
v_gene: TRBV6-1
abundance: -
d_gene: -
CDR3aa: CASSEFRTGTPLHF
CDR3nt: TGTGCCAGCAGTGAATTTCGGACGGGGACACCCCTCCACTTT

j_gene: TRBJ1-1
v_gene: TRBV11-3
abundance: -
d_gene: -
CDR3aa: CASSFLRYTEAFF
CDR3nt: TGTGCCAGCAGCTTTCTCAGATACACTGAAGCTTTCTTT

j_gene: TRBJ2-5
v_gene: TRBV28
abundance: -
d_gene: -
CDR3aa: CASRSSGVETQYF
CDR3nt: TGTGCCAGCAGGTCCTCAGGCGTAGAGACCCAGTACTTC

j_gene: TRBJ1-5
v_gene: TRBV28
abundance: -
d_gene: TRBD1
CDR3aa: CASSATGGNQPQHF
CDR3nt: TGTGCCAGCAGTGCGACAGGGGGGAATCAGCCCCAGCATTTT

j_gene: TRBJ2-1
v_gene: TRBV21-1
abundance: -
d_gene: -
CDR3aa: CAATSTGTHLYNEQFF
CDR3nt: TGTGCCGCAACTTCTACCGGGACACACCTATACAATGAGCAGTTCTTC

j_gene: TRBJ1-4
v_gene: TRBV4-1
abundance: -
d_gene: -
CDR3aa: CASTIGRVTNEKLFF
CDR3nt: TGCGCCAGCACGATCGGGAGGGTGACTAATGAAAAACTGTTTTTT

j_gene: TRBJ2-1
v_gene: TRBV30
abundance: -
d_gene: -
CDR3aa: CAWSDLLGQHQFF
CDR3nt: TGTGCCTGGAGTGATTTGTTGGGGCAGCACCAGTTCTTC

j_gene: TRBJ2-6
v_gene: TRBV10-3
abundance: -
d_gene: -
CDR3aa: CAIRLGSGANVLTF
CDR3nt: TGTGCCATCCGTCTAGGTTCTGGGGCCAACGTCCTGACTTTC

j_gene: TRBJ2-3
v_gene: TRBV2
abundance: -
d_gene: TRBD1
CDR3aa: CASSERQGADTQYF
CDR3nt: TGTGCCAGCAGTGAGCGACAGGGAGCAGATACGCAGTATTTT

j_gene: TRBJ2-2
v_gene: TRBV9
abundance: -
d_gene: TRBD1
CDR3aa: CASSAGTGVTGELFF
CDR3nt: TGTGCCAGCAGCGCTGGGACAGGGGTTACCGGGGAGCTGTTTTTT

j_gene: TRBJ2-4
v_gene: TRBV21-1
abundance: -
d_gene: -
CDR3aa: CASSKVDAGEIGNIQYF
CDR3nt: TGTGCCAGCAGCAAAGTGGATGCCGGTGAGATTGGAAACATTCAGTACTTC

j_gene: TRBJ2-7
v_gene: TRBV7-9
abundance: -
d_gene: TRBD2
CDR3aa: CASSSTTSGGYEQYF
CDR3nt: TGTGCCAGCAGCTCAACGACTAGCGGGGGTTACGAGCAGTACTTC

j_gene: TRBJ2-1
v_gene: TRBV9
abundance: -
d_gene: -
CDR3aa: CASSVTTTYNEQFF
CDR3nt: TGTGCCAGCAGCGTCACTACGACCTACAATGAGCAGTTCTTC

j_gene: TRBJ2-1
v_gene: TRBV27
abundance: -
d_gene: TRBD2
CDR3aa: CASSSERTSGIIRNEQFF
CDR3nt: TGTGCCAGCAGTTCCGAGAGGACTAGCGGGATCATTCGGAATGAGCAGTTCTTC

j_gene: TRBJ2-1
v_gene: TRBV7-2
abundance: -
d_gene: -
CDR3aa: CASSLSRGSDEQFF
CDR3nt: TGTGCCAGCAGCTTATCCCGCGGCAGCGATGAGCAGTTCTTC

j_gene: TRBJ1-5
v_gene: TRBV7-2
abundance: once
d_gene: -
CDR3aa: CASSYRRDQPQHF
CDR3nt: TGTGCCAGCAGCTACCGAAGGGATCAGCCCCAGCATTTT

j_gene: TRBJ2-1
v_gene: TRBV6-5
abundance: -
d_gene: -
CDR3aa: CASSYIGRPYNEQFF
CDR3nt: TGTGCCAGCAGTTATATCGGTAGACCCTACAATGAGCAGTTCTTC

j_gene: TRBJ2-2
v_gene: TRBV6-6
abundance: -
d_gene: -
CDR3aa: CASSYSAYDTGELFF
CDR3nt: TGTGCCAGCAGTTACTCGGCCTACGACACCGGGGAGCTGTTTTTT

j_gene: TRBJ2-2
v_gene: TRBV6-6
abundance: -
d_gene: -
CDR3aa: CASSYSGENTGELFF
CDR3nt: TGTGCCAGCAGTTACTCGGGAGAAAACACCGGGGAGCTGTTTTTT

j_gene: TRBJ2-5
v_gene: TRBV2
abundance: once
d_gene: TRBD2
CDR3aa: CASSLGLAGDGETQYF
CDR3nt: TGTGCCAGCAGTCTAGGACTAGCGGGAGATGGAGAGACCCAGTACTTC

j_gene: TRBJ1-4
v_gene: TRBV6-1
abundance: -
d_gene: -
CDR3aa: CASSKIRGFNEKLFF
CDR3nt: TGTGCCAGCAGTAAAATCAGGGGATTTAATGAAAAACTGTTTTTT

j_gene: TRBJ1-1
v_gene: TRBV18
abundance: -
d_gene: TRBD1
CDR3aa: CASSLVPRGAAFF
CDR3nt: TGTGCCAGCTCCTTAGTGCCCAGGGGGGCCGCTTTCTTT

j_gene: TRBJ1-1
v_gene: TRBV7-9
abundance: -
d_gene: -
CDR3aa: CASSARGDTEAFF
CDR3nt: TGTGCCAGCAGCGCCCGGGGAGACACTGAAGCTTTCTTT

j_gene: TRBJ2-2
v_gene: TRBV6-1
abundance: -
d_gene: -
CDR3aa: CASRSDGGFGELFF
CDR3nt: TGTGCCAGCAGGTCGGACGGAGGTTTCGGGGAGCTGTTTTTT

j_gene: TRBJ1-3
v_gene: TRBV5-1
abundance: -
d_gene: TRBD1
CDR3aa: CASSLTVPGRGLGNTIYF
CDR3nt: TGCGCCAGCAGCTTGACGGTTCCGGGTAGGGGGCTTGGAAACACCATATATTTT

j_gene: TRBJ2-6
v_gene: TRBV29-1
abundance: -
d_gene: TRBD2
CDR3aa: CSVEREGSSGANVLTF
CDR3nt: TGCAGCGTTGAAAGGGAGGGGAGCTCTGGGGCCAACGTCCTGACTTTC

j_gene: TRBJ1-1
v_gene: TRBV2
abundance: -
d_gene: -
CDR3aa: CASTASGRDTEAFF
CDR3nt: TGTGCCAGCACCGCCTCCGGGAGGGACACTGAAGCTTTCTTT

j_gene: TRBJ1-1
v_gene: TRBV7-2
abundance: -
d_gene: TRBD1
CDR3aa: CASSLGPSRGMNTEAFF
CDR3nt: TGTGCCAGCAGCTTAGGTCCCTCCAGGGGGATGAACACTGAAGCTTTCTTT

j_gene: TRBJ2-1
v_gene: TRBV7-6
abundance: -
d_gene: -
CDR3aa: CASSPTPLANNEQFF
CDR3nt: TGTGCCAGCAGCCCTACCCCGCTAGCGAACAATGAGCAGTTCTTC

j_gene: TRBJ2-3
v_gene: TRBV9
abundance: -
d_gene: -
CDR3aa: CASSPSQASVLIDTQYF
CDR3nt: TGTGCCAGCAGCCCGTCCCAGGCGAGCGTACTAATAGATACGCAGTATTTT

j_gene: TRBJ2-1
v_gene: TRBV10-2
abundance: -
d_gene: -
CDR3aa: CASSDQRVPSYNEQFF
CDR3nt: TGCGCCAGCAGTGACCAGCGGGTCCCCTCCTACAATGAGCAGTTCTTC

j_gene: TRBJ2-7
v_gene: TRBV7-9
abundance: -
d_gene: -
CDR3aa: CASSLDYEQYF
CDR3nt: TGTGCCAGCAGCCTTGATTACGAGCAGTACTTC

j_gene: TRBJ2-1
v_gene: TRBV7-7
abundance: -
d_gene: -
CDR3aa: CASSRSPGNNEQFF
CDR3nt: TGTGCCAGCAGCCGATCTCCCGGGAATAATGAGCAGTTCTTC

j_gene: TRBJ2-5
v_gene: TRBV7-9
abundance: -
d_gene: TRBD2
CDR3aa: CASSLESSGSFPETQYF
CDR3nt: TGTGCCAGCAGCTTAGAGTCTAGCGGGAGTTTCCCGGAGACCCAGTACTTC

j_gene: TRBJ2-7
v_gene: TRBV7-9
abundance: once
d_gene: TRBD1
CDR3aa: CASSGDRGSYEQYF
CDR3nt: TGTGCCAGCAGTGGGGACAGGGGATCCTACGAGCAGTACTTC